The 20 T cell receptor beta chains listed next were all sequenced from one sample in a study of OX40 agonist ivuxolimab in advanced cancers. Data came from immunoSEQ multiplex PCR; TCRdb stores just in-frame clones and leaves some out. The profile covers 70,000 or so clones, with about 82% appearing a single time and approximately 1% taken by the ten largest. Sequenced here: CD4+ or CD8+ T cells sorted from blood, sampled in a trial of the OX40 agonist ivuxolimab. These receptors came from an adult with an advanced solid tumor such as melanoma, head and neck, liver or kidney cancer.

The CDR3 coding sequence is TGTGCCTGGACTAAGGGGCTTGCTGAAGCTTTCTTT. Its translation: CAWTKGLAEAFF. The chain couples TRBV30 to TRBJ1-1, with D possibly being TRBD1 (5 bases). Trimming shortened V by 4 bases and J by 6 bases, and 12 bases separated the two germline ends. The CDR3 is 12 residues long. Germline CDR1 is GTSNPN and CDR2 is SVGIG (reference sequence).

The chain uses TRBV5-6 and TRBJ2-7, with 8 bases lining up with TRBD1. Germline loops: CDR1 SGHDT, CDR2 YYEEEE. V was pared by 5 bases and J by 2 bases, with 6 bases of the junction left unmatched. The CDR3 contains 14 residues. The chain's CDR3 is CASSVGQGAYEQYF. In DNA, the CDR3 is TGTGCCAGCAGTGTTGGACAGGGAGCCTACGAGCAGTACTTC.

As to this clone: The conserved closing phenylalanine or tryptophan is absent in this CDR3, likely reflecting a read error. The chain employs TRBV9 and TRBJ2-7; the D gene could be TRBD1 or TRBD2 (5 bases each). The CDR3 totals 14 residues. Per germline, CDR1 SGDLS and CDR2 YYNGEE. The V end lost 0 bases, the J end lost 4 bases, and 11 bases lay between the germline ends. The CDR3 here is CASSVDSGQYEQYL. The DNA for the CDR3 is TGTGCCAGCAGCGTAGATTCGGGGCAGTACGAGCAGTACCTC.

This clone is a singleton in its sample. The chain employs TRBV29-1 and TRBJ2-1, with a weak D call TRBD2 (6 bases). Trimming removed 6 bases from V and 1 base from J, with 19 bases in between. The CDR3 contains 16 residues. CDR1 SQVTM and CDR2 ANQGSEA come from the germline V gene. CDR3 residues: CSVGSAGSGSYNEQFF. In nucleotides, the CDR3 is TGCAGCGTGGGCTCAGCGGGCAGTGGATCCTACAATGAGCAGTTCTTC.

The J gene is TRBJ1-5, the V gene TRBV19; unclear D gene. With 3 bases removed from V and 5 bases from J, the gap between germline ends came to 8 bases. CDR3 length: 13 residues. The V gene's germline CDR1 is LNHDA and CDR2 SQIVND (reference sequence). Written as DNA, the CDR3 is TGTGCCAGTAGTATGCAGGTGGATCAGCCCCAGCATTTT. Protein: CASSMQVDQPQHF.

This clone has only one observation. The rearrangement links TRBV6-1 to TRBJ1-2; TRBD1 matches at 9 bases. This CDR3 has 16 amino acids. The V gene's germline CDR1 is MNHNS and CDR2 SASEGT. V trimming: 1 base; J trimming: 5 bases; junction bases outside the gene matches: 8. In DNA, the CDR3 is TGTGCCAGCAGTGAAGGCCGGGACAGGGTGCCGTATGGCTACACCTTC. Translation gives CASSEGRDRVPYGYTF.

This clone was seen just once. The rearrangement uses TRBV6-5 and TRBJ2-2; D is uncertain. CDR1 MNHEY and CDR2 SVGAGI come from the germline V gene. V lost 8 bases and J 0 bases, leaving 4 bases between the germline ends. The CDR3 consists of 12 residues. Here the CDR3 reads CASSTNTGELFF. The CDR3 bases are TGTGCCAGCTCTACGAACACCGGGGAGCTGTTTTTT.

The rearrangement uses TRBV25-1 and TRBJ2-7, with TRBD1 identical over 8 bases. V lost 3 bases to trimming and J lost 1 base; unmatched junction nucleotides: 2. The germline V gene has CDR1 MGHDK and CDR2 SYGVNS. The CDR3 is made up of 14 amino acids. Here the CDR3 DNA reads TGTGCCAGCAGTGAGACAGGGGTTTCCTACGAGCAGTACTTC. This encodes CASSETGVSYEQYF.

V and J are TRBV15 and TRBJ1-4, with D unclear. Germline-derived CDR1 and CDR2 are LNHNV and YYDKDF (reference sequence). The germline V and J ends were trimmed by 1 base and 8 bases, with 8 bases remaining between them. The CDR3 contains 13 residues. CDR3 in DNA: TGTGCCACCAGCAGAGTATTGCGCGAAAAACTGTTTTTT. It specifies CATSRVLREKLFF.

The J gene is TRBJ1-2, the V gene TRBV19; 8 nucleotides agree with TRBD1. J gave up 2 bases and V 0 bases, and 11 bases lay outside the gene matches. Germline lookup yields CDR1 LNHDA and CDR2 SQIVND (reference sequence). This CDR3 has 18 amino acids. The CDR3 nucleotides read TGTGCCAGTAGTATAGACTTCTCGGGGGGACAGGCAAACTATGGCTACACCTTC. Its protein product is CASSIDFSGGQANYGYTF.

There are many counts of this clone. Different DNA sequences within this sample yield the same CDR3. The chain couples TRBV4-1 to TRBJ1-5; D is possibly TRBD1 (5 bases). Deletions cut 1 base from V and 2 bases from J, with 6 bases between. The CDR3 contains 14 residues. CDR1 and CDR2 (germline): MGHRA, YSYEKL. This chain's CDR3 is CASSQVGGNQPQHF. The CDR3 nucleotides read TGCGCCAGCAGCCAAGTAGGGGGCAATCAGCCCCAGCATTTT.

The sample holds a few counts of this clone. The chain carries TRBV5-1 and TRBJ1-6; D gene uncertain. CDR1 SGHRS and CDR2 YFSETQ come from the germline V gene. CDR3 length equals 14 residues. The V gene lost 7 bases and the J gene lost 6 bases, with 14 bases spanning the gap. The CDR3 DNA follows: TGCGCCAGCTCAACCTTAGACGGTAATTCACCCCTCCACTTT. It yields the protein CASSTLDGNSPLHF.

The chain recombines TRBV6-4 with TRBJ1-2; 7 bases are shared with TRBD1. The CDR3 extends over 16 amino acids. Trimming took 6 bases from V and 4 from J; bases not matched to a gene: 14. CDR1 is MRHNA and CDR2 is SNTAGT in the germline V gene. CDR3 region: CASSPVGTGVTYGYTF. The DNA of the CDR3 is TGTGCCAGCAGCCCGGTCGGTACAGGGGTTACCTATGGCTACACCTTC.

This clone has a single count. J is TRBJ2-2 and V is TRBV15, with 8 bases that match TRBD2. This CDR3 is built from 16 residues. CDR1 LNHNV and CDR2 YYDKDF come from the germline V gene (reference sequence). The junction had 7 bases not matched to a gene; V was cut back by 5 bases and J by 2 bases. In DNA, the CDR3 is TGTGCCACCAGCTTTCCGGGACTAGTTAACACCGGGGAGCTGTTTTTT. This codes for CATSFPGLVNTGELFF.

The chain links TRBV6-1 to TRBJ2-3; D not certain. Trimming removed 0 bases at V and 2 bases at J, with 0 bases between. This CDR3 contains 12 residues. The V gene's germline CDR1 is MNHNS and CDR2 SASEGT. The CDR3, as DNA: TGTGCCAGCAGTGAAGCCACAGATACGCAGTATTTT. Translation gives CASSEATDTQYF.

The V and J genes are TRBV4-1 and TRBJ2-7, with TRBD2 as a possible D gene (6 bases). Germline V gene lookup returns CDR1 MGHRA and CDR2 YSYEKL. Deletions cut 2 bases from V and 3 bases from J, with 11 bases between. The CDR3 is 14 amino acids. The CDR3 region has the DNA TGCGCCAGCAGCCAAAACCCGCGGGGCTACGAGCAGTACTTC. It yields the protein CASSQNPRGYEQYF.

This chain uses TRBV19 with TRBJ2-7; possibly TRBD1 or TRBD2 for D (6 bases each). Germline V gene lookup returns CDR1 LNHDA and CDR2 SQIVND (reference sequence). Trimming took off 5 bases at V and 2 bases at J, with 13 bases between the two ends. The CDR3 sequence is 14 residues long. This CDR3 is CASSLSGATYEQYF. In nucleotides, the CDR3 is TGTGCCAGTAGTTTATCGGGGGCTACCTACGAGCAGTACTTC.

The chain employs TRBV6-4 and TRBJ2-3, with TRBD2 identical over 11 bases. Looked up from germline, CDR1 is MRHNA and CDR2 is SNTAGT. With 4 bases clipped from V and 3 bases from J, the junction kept 0 bases outside the gene matches. The CDR3 contains 14 residues. The CDR3 nucleotides read TGTGCCAGCAGTGCTAGCGGGGGGACAGATACGCAGTATTTT. Translated: CASSASGGTDTQYF.

The V and J genes are TRBV7-9 and TRBJ1-2, with D hard to call. CDR1 is SEHNR, CDR2 FQNEAQ, per germline (reference sequence). This CDR3 region has 14 residues. The V end was cut by 1 base, the J end by 6 bases, with 12 bases between. The chain's CDR3 is CASSLDGRSNGYTF. The CDR3 coding sequence is TGTGCCAGCAGCTTAGACGGCAGAAGCAATGGCTACACCTTC.

The rearrangement joins TRBV6-1 to TRBJ2-1; 8 nucleotides align to TRBD2. V lost 1 base to trimming and J lost 8 bases; unmatched junction nucleotides: 7. This CDR3 contains 15 residues. The V gene's germline CDR1 is MNHNS and CDR2 SASEGT. The CDR3 loop reads CASSEDGGLGDEQFF. The CDR3 DNA is TGTGCCAGCAGTGAAGATGGGGGACTAGGGGATGAGCAGTTCTTC.